These 23 T cell receptor beta chains share one sample of origin, sequenced in a study of OX40 agonist ivuxolimab in advanced cancers. Measured with immunoSEQ multiplex PCR; TCRdb has only the in-frame clones, and not every one. The data hold 100,000 to 150,000 clones, with about 93% observed a single time. The sequenced sample was CD4+ or CD8+ T cells sorted from blood, obtained in a trial of the OX40 agonist ivuxolimab. Every receptor here comes from an adult with an advanced solid tumor such as melanoma, head and neck, liver or kidney cancer.

The rearrangement uses TRBV9 and TRBJ2-1; a weak D match, TRBD2 (6 bases). V lost 6 bases to trimming and J lost 4 bases, with 11 bases between them. The CDR3 is 13 amino acids. Germline CDR1 is SGDLS and CDR2 is YYNGEE. The CDR3 DNA is TGTGCCAGCAACCCCGGGGGATACAATGAGCAGTTCTTC. Protein product: CASNPGGYNEQFF.

This chain connects TRBV9 to TRBJ1-2, with D possibly being TRBD1 (6 bases). Germline assignment: CDR1 SGDLS and CDR2 YYNGEE. Trimming removed 3 bases from V and 5 bases from J, with 23 bases in between. This CDR3 has 17 residues. The CDR3 nucleotides are TGTGCCAGCAGCGCTACGCGGGGGGCGACCTCTCGGTATGGCTACACCTTC. The encoded protein is CASSATRGATSRYGYTF.

The genes are TRBV5-6 and TRBJ1-1; D is unresolved. The length of the CDR3 is 13 residues. V lost 3 bases and J 7 bases, leaving 13 bases between the germline ends. Germline values: CDR1 SGHDT, CDR2 YYEEEE. CDR3 coding DNA: TGTGCCAGCAGCTCCCGGGCCGGGATTGAAGCTTTCTTT. Amino acid sequence: CASSSRAGIEAFF. Complete variable domain (other parts from reference TRBV5-6 and TRBJ1-1): DAGVTQSPTHLIKTRGQQVTLRCSPKSGHDTVSWYQQALGQGPQFIFQYYEEEERQRGNFPDRFSGHQFPNYSSELNVNALLLGDSALYLCASSSRAGIEAFFGQGTRLTVV.

This chain joins TRBV7-2 and TRBJ2-4; no reliable D call. This CDR3 region has 15 residues. The V end was cut by 6 bases, the J end by 1 base, with 13 bases between. From germline, CDR1 is SGHTA and CDR2 FQGNSA. In DNA form, the CDR3 reads TGTGCCAGCAGTCAGGCCGTGGGTGCCAAAAACATTCAGTACTTC. It yields the protein CASSQAVGAKNIQYF.

The chain links TRBV6-1 to TRBJ1-2; D uncertain. Germline CDR1 is MNHNS and CDR2 is SASEGT. CDR3 length equals 11 residues. Trimming took 3 bases from V and 7 from J, leaving 6 bases between them. CDR3 bases: TGTGCCAGCAGTGAGGGCCTTGGCTACACCTTC. Its translation is CASSEGLGYTF.

The CDR3 DNA reads TGTGCCACCACTAGCGGGAGTACCTACGAGCAGTACTTC. Residues: CATTSGSTYEQYF. V and J are TRBV6-1 and TRBJ2-7; TRBD2 matches 11 bases. The CDR3 covers 13 residues. Trimming took 10 bases from V and 2 from J; bases not matched to a gene: 4. CDR1 MNHNS and CDR2 SASEGT come from the germline V gene.

The J gene is TRBJ2-6, the V gene TRBV5-1; unclear D gene. The CDR3 totals 14 residues. Germline CDR1 and CDR2: SGHRS and YFSETQ. The V and J ends lost 9 bases and 4 bases respectively, with 14 bases between them. The CDR3 bases are TGCGCCACCTCGCAGGATGGGGGGGCCAACGTCCTGACTTTC. This gives the protein CATSQDGGANVLTF.

The chain combines TRBV10-3 with TRBJ1-1; 7 bases line up with TRBD1. Trimming cost V 4 bases and J 3 bases; bases outside gene matches: 5. The CDR3 sequence is 14 residues long. CDR1 is ENHRY, CDR2 SYGVKD, per germline. The CDR3 loop reads CAISARQGDTEAFF. The CDR3 nucleotides are TGTGCCATCAGTGCCCGGCAGGGGGACACTGAAGCTTTCTTT.

The chain links TRBV7-2 to TRBJ2-5, with 8 bases aligning to TRBD2. CDR3 size: 16 residues. The germline CDR1 and CDR2 sequences are SGHTA and FQGNSA. Germline trimming cut 3 bases from V and 0 bases from J; bases unmatched to any gene: 6. CDR3 in amino acids: CASSFRVAGYQETQYF. DNA of the CDR3: TGTGCCAGCAGCTTCAGGGTAGCGGGGTACCAAGAGACCCAGTACTTC.

This clone has just one count. This chain connects TRBV18 to TRBJ2-2, with D unresolved. The germline CDR1 and CDR2 sequences are KGHSH and LQKENI. The V end was cut by 2 bases, the J end by 0 bases, with 10 bases between. The CDR3 is 16 amino acids. The DNA of the CDR3 is TGTGCCAGCTCACCATCGCCCCCGCCGAACACCGGGGAGCTGTTTTTT. Translating it yields CASSPSPPPNTGELFF.

This rearrangement joins TRBV4-1 to TRBJ1-2, with D possibly matching TRBD1 (6 bases). The germline V gene has CDR1 MGHRA and CDR2 YSYEKL. The CDR3 extends over 13 amino acids. With 5 bases removed from V and 7 bases from J, the gap between germline ends came to 14 bases. The CDR3 DNA follows: TGCGCCAGCAGCTTAGACAGGAAGGGTGGCTACACCTTC. It translates to CASSLDRKGGYTF.

The V and J genes are TRBV5-1 and TRBJ1-1; D might be TRBD1 (5 bases). This CDR3 is 13 amino acids long. V gave up 7 bases and J gave up 4 bases, with 14 bases separating them. The germline V gene has CDR1 SGHRS and CDR2 YFSETQ. CDR3: CASRSSGGTEAFF. The CDR3 DNA sequence: TGCGCCAGCCGGTCTTCGGGGGGCACTGAAGCTTTCTTT.

The genes are TRBV18 and TRBJ1-6; no clear D gene. Trimming took 6 bases from V and 8 from J, leaving 17 bases between them. CDR1 and CDR2 (germline): KGHSH, LQKENI. The CDR3 length is 15 residues. CDR3 sequence (DNA): TGTGCCAGCTCTCCCCCGAGGGTGGGAGATTCACCCCTCCACTTT. Protein product: CASSPPRVGDSPLHF.

The CDR3 nucleotides read TGTGCCAGCACGGGACGTAGCACAGATACGCAGTATTTT. Translated: CASTGRSTDTQYF. The chain has TRBV6-6 and TRBJ2-3, with D perhaps matching TRBD1 or TRBD2 (5 bases each). This CDR3 comprises 13 residues. Germline CDR1 MNHNY, CDR2 SVGAGI (reference sequence). Trimming stripped 7 bases from V and 0 bases from J, with 8 bases between.

Regarding this clone: Other DNA sequences in the sample encode the same CDR3. CDR3: CASSLVTTDTQYF. The CDR3 DNA reads TGTGCCAGCAGCTTAGTGACCACAGATACGCAGTATTTT. The chain couples TRBV7-9 to TRBJ2-3, with D hard to call. In germline, CDR1 is SEHNR, CDR2 FQNEAQ (reference sequence). This CDR3 is built from 13 residues. V lost 1 base to trimming and J lost 2 bases, with 4 bases between them.

The J gene is TRBJ2-3, the V gene TRBV29-1; D not certain. Germline CDR1 and CDR2: SQVTM and ANQGSEA. The CDR3 is made up of 13 amino acids. The V end was cut by 3 bases, the J end by 2 bases, with 9 bases between. The chain's CDR3 is CSVDIGPTDTQYF. DNA of the CDR3: TGCAGCGTTGACATAGGGCCCACAGATACGCAGTATTTT.

The J gene is TRBJ1-2, the V gene TRBV27, with D uncertain. This CDR3 region has 14 residues. V lost 1 base and J lost 6, with 12 bases in between. CDR1 and CDR2 (germline): MNHEY, SMNVEV (reference sequence). Here the CDR3 reads CASSLFGVGNGYTF. The CDR3 DNA follows: TGTGCCAGCAGTTTATTTGGGGTGGGGAATGGCTACACCTTC.

V usage is TRBV6-1 and J usage is TRBJ2-7, with 9 bases lining up with TRBD1. This CDR3 is 14 amino acids long. Trimming removed 5 bases from V and 6 bases from J; junction bases left unmatched: 8. Germline assignment: CDR1 MNHNS and CDR2 SASEGT. The CDR3 region has the DNA TGTGCCAGCAGTAGGGACAGGGCCCAGTTCGAGCAGTACTTC. Its translation is CASSRDRAQFEQYF.

The rearrangement uses TRBV30 and TRBJ2-5, with no clear D. CDR3 length: 13 residues. CDR1 is GTSNPN and CDR2 is SVGIG in the germline V gene (reference sequence). With 1 base removed from V and 2 bases from J, the gap between germline ends came to 8 bases. The CDR3 loop reads CAWSAAFQETQYF. CDR3 bases: TGTGCCTGGAGTGCGGCTTTTCAAGAGACCCAGTACTTC.

The chain combines TRBV7-3 with TRBJ2-5, with TRBD1 matching 7 bases. V trimming: 4 bases; J trimming: 1 base; junction bases outside the gene matches: 3. The germline CDR1 and CDR2 sequences are SGHTA and FQGTGA. The CDR3 extends over 14 amino acids. For the CDR3, the DNA is TGTGCCAGCAGCTCGACAGGGCGCCAAGAGACCCAGTACTTC. Protein sequence: CASSSTGRQETQYF.

The chain has TRBV9 and TRBJ2-3; the match to TRBD2 covers 7 bases. The germline gives CDR1 SGDLS, CDR2 YYNGEE. This CDR3 has 13 amino acids. Trimming cost V 4 bases and J 4 bases; bases outside gene matches: 3. CDR3 in amino acids: CASSRLASDTQYF. CDR3 nucleotides: TGTGCCAGCAGCAGACTAGCATCAGATACGCAGTATTTT. The complete variable domain, with remaining parts taken from reference TRBV9 and TRBJ2-3, reads DSGVTQTPKHLITATGQRVTLRCSPRSGDLSVYWYQQSLDQGLQFLIQYYNGEERAKGNILERFSAQQFPDLHSELNLSSLELGDSALYFCASSRLASDTQYFGPGTRLTVL.

The chain recombines TRBV6-1 with TRBJ2-1; 11 nucleotides align to TRBD1. Germline assignment: CDR1 MNHNS and CDR2 SASEGT. This CDR3 spans 14 amino acids. Germline trimming cut 7 bases from V and 8 bases from J; bases unmatched to any gene: 7. For the CDR3, the DNA is TGTGCCAGCACTAGTCGGACAGGGGGCGATGAGCAGTTCTTC. It yields the protein CASTSRTGGDEQFF.

This rearrangement joins TRBV6-1 to TRBJ2-1; 9 nucleotides line up with TRBD2. Germline loops: CDR1 MNHNS, CDR2 SASEGT. CDR3 length: 14 residues. With V trimmed by 3 bases and J by 9 bases, 6 bases remained unmatched. CDR3: CASSDLAGFGEQFF. The CDR3 nucleotides read TGTGCCAGCAGTGACCTAGCGGGATTTGGTGAGCAGTTCTTC.